These T cell receptor beta chains were read from a single sample in a study of beta chain features in type 1 diabetes. Sequencing was performed with immunoSEQ multiplex PCR; in TCRdb, only in-frame clones are kept and a portion is missing. The table lists 150,000 to 170,000 clones, 10% of them singletons. Sequencing was carried out using central memory CD4+ T cells from blood. Every receptor here comes from a man younger than 45 with type 1 diabetes. The CDR3 runs from the conserved cysteine through the conserved F or W. D genes are given only for firm matches. Rows give clone size only sometimes, using once, few, many, or a class for an expanded clone.

.	TRBV28	.	13	TRBJ2-1	CASRPVDYNEQFF	TGTGCCAGCAGACCAGTCGACTACAATGAGCAGTTCTTC
.	TRBV27	.	15	TRBJ2-7	CASGSSAVYLYEQYF	TGTGCCAGCGGCTCTAGCGCCGTATACCTTTACGAGCAGTACTTC
.	TRBV4-2	.	16	TRBJ1-1	CASSQERGRGNTEAFF	TGTGCCAGCAGCCAAGAGAGGGGGAGGGGGAACACTGAAGCTTTCTTT
.	TRBV13	.	15	TRBJ1-5	CASSLRQVSNQPQHF	TGTGCCAGCAGCTTACGCCAGGTGAGCAATCAGCCCCAGCATTTT
.	TRBV29-1	TRBD2	16	TRBJ2-2	CSVGRTSGPNTGELFF	TGCAGCGTTGGTAGGACTAGCGGACCGAACACCGGGGAGCTGTTTTTT
few	TRBV5-1	TRBD2	16	TRBJ2-4	CASCSSGRAGKNIQYF	TGCGCCAGCTGCAGTAGCGGGAGGGCTGGCAAAAACATTCAGTACTTC
few	TRBV10-3	TRBD1	15	TRBJ2-7	CAISDRDRGSDEQYF	TGTGCCATCAGTGATCGGGACAGGGGGTCTGACGAGCAGTACTTC
.	TRBV5-4	TRBD2	13	TRBJ2-5	CASSTSGRETQYF	TGTGCCAGCAGTACTAGCGGGAGAGAGACCCAGTACTTC
.	TRBV6-5	TRBD1	13	TRBJ1-2	CASSSDRAYGYTF	TGTGCCAGCAGCTCAGACAGGGCCTATGGCTACACCTTC
few	TRBV7-2	.	14	TRBJ2-7	CASSFDRTSYEQYF	TGTGCCAGCAGCTTCGACAGAACCTCCTACGAGCAGTACTTC
.	TRBV30	.	11	TRBJ2-1	CAWNRGNEQFF	TGTGCCTGGAATAGAGGGAATGAGCAGTTCTTC
few	TRBV30	TRBD1	14	TRBJ1-4	CAWSRDRGNEKLFF	TGTGCCTGGAGTAGGGACAGGGGCAATGAAAAACTGTTTTTT
.	TRBV7-3	.	14	TRBJ2-1	CASSLASGLKEQFF	TGTGCCAGCAGCCTAGCGTCGGGACTTAAAGAGCAGTTCTTC
.	TRBV13	.	13	TRBJ2-5	CASSLRGQETQYF	TGTGCCAGCAGCTTGCGGGGACAAGAGACCCAGTACTTC
few	TRBV7-9	TRBD2	16	TRBJ2-1	CASSPRSGRALNEQFF	TGTGCCAGCAGCCCCCGTAGCGGGAGGGCCCTGAATGAGCAGTTCTTC
.	TRBV7-2	.	18	TRBJ2-2	CASSLSGRSGSNTGELFF	TGTGCCAGCAGCTTGAGTGGGAGGAGCGGGTCGAACACCGGGGAGCTGTTTTTT
.	TRBV7-2	.	13	TRBJ2-4	CASSLERRVIQYF	TGTGCCAGCAGCTTGGAACGCAGGGTCATTCAGTACTTC
.	TRBV18	.	12	TRBJ2-7	CASSLDRDEQYF	TGTGCCAGCTCACTAGACCGGGATGAGCAGTACTTC
.	TRBV30	.	12	TRBJ1-2	CAWSQDSDIYTF	TGTGCCTGGAGTCAGGACAGCGATATTTACACCTTC
.	TRBV7-8	.	13	TRBJ2-5	CASSDGPTEAQYF	TGTGCCAGCAGCGATGGACCCACGGAGGCCCAGTACTTC
.	TRBV7-8	.	16	TRBJ2-5	CASSLAVGAGRETQYF	TGTGCCAGCAGCTTAGCGGTGGGGGCTGGGCGAGAGACCCAGTACTTC
few	TRBV7-8	TRBD1	16	TRBJ1-5	CASSFDRVWGNQPQHF	TGTGCCAGCAGCTTCGACAGGGTCTGGGGCAATCAGCCCCAGCATTTT
.	TRBV7-3	TRBD1	14	TRBJ2-1	CASSGNRQGSEQFF	TGTGCCAGCAGCGGGAACCGACAGGGGTCTGAGCAGTTCTTC
.	TRBV29-1	TRBD1	15	TRBJ2-7	CSAERSGTGGYEQYF	TGCAGCGCCGAACGATCCGGGACAGGGGGATACGAGCAGTACTTC